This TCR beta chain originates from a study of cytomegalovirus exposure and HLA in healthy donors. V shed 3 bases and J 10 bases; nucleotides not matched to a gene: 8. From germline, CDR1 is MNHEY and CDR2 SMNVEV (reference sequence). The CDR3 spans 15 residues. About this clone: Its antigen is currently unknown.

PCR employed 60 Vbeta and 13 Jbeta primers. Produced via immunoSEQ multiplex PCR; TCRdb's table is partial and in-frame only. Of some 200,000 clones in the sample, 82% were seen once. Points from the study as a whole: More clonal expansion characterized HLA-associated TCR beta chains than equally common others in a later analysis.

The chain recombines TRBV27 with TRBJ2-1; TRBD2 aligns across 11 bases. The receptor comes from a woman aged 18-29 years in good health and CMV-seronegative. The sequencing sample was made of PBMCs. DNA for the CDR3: TGTGCCAGCAGTTTTAGCGGGGGGGGCCGGGCCGAGCAGTTCTTC. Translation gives CASSFSGGGRAEQFF.